The rows below give T cell receptor beta chains drawn from one sample of a study of blood T cell repertoires in COVID-19. Using immunoSEQ multiplex PCR, the repertoire was profiled, and TCRdb retains in-frame clones only, with some absent. Of about 190,000 clones listed, more than 70% are singletons. Sequences were obtained from peripheral blood. Source of these receptors: a man aged 35-49 years with active or convalescent COVID-19. CDR3s include the opening cysteine and the closing phenylalanine or tryptophan. The D gene is left open where the match is weak. Not every row has a clone size; where given, it reads once, few, many or a size class.

CDR3 DNA: TGTGCCAGCAGTTACGGGAGGGTGAACACTGAAGCTTTCTTT
CDR3 protein: CASSYGRVNTEAFF
clone size: NA
J gene: TRBJ1-1
CDR3 length: 14
D gene: NA
V gene: TRBV6-5

CDR3 DNA: TGTGCCAGCAGTCAGATAGAGGGGGAACTGTTTTTT
CDR3 protein: CASSQIEGELFF
clone size: few
J gene: TRBJ1-4
CDR3 length: 12
D gene: NA
V gene: TRBV28

CDR3 DNA: TGTGCCAGCAGTTTATCACAGGGGACGTCCGGGGAGCTGTTTTTT
CDR3 protein: CASSLSQGTSGELFF
clone size: NA
J gene: TRBJ2-2
CDR3 length: 15
D gene: TRBD1
V gene: TRBV28

CDR3 DNA: TGTGCCAGCAGCTACCAATCCGGGACAGGGGTGCGAGGGCCCCTCGAGCAGTACTTC
CDR3 protein: CASSYQSGTGVRGPLEQYF
clone size: NA
J gene: TRBJ2-7
CDR3 length: 19
D gene: TRBD1
V gene: TRBV6-6

CDR3 DNA: TGTGCCAGCAGTGAAGGGGGACAGTGGGGAGAGACCCAGTACTTC
CDR3 protein: CASSEGGQWGETQYF
clone size: NA
J gene: TRBJ2-5
CDR3 length: 15
D gene: TRBD1
V gene: TRBV2

CDR3 DNA: TGTGCCAGTAGTATGGGGATTGGGACAGGGGGAAATGGCTACACCTTC
CDR3 protein: CASSMGIGTGGNGYTF
clone size: once
J gene: TRBJ1-2
CDR3 length: 16
D gene: TRBD1
V gene: TRBV19

CDR3 DNA: TGTGCCAGCAGTTCGTCCTGGGGCGGGGTACTCTACGAGCAGTACTTC
CDR3 protein: CASSSSWGGVLYEQYF
clone size: once
J gene: TRBJ2-7
CDR3 length: 16
D gene: NA
V gene: TRBV28

CDR3 DNA: TGTGCCAGCAGCCGCACAACGGGTTGGAGGACCTACGAGCAGTACTTC
CDR3 protein: CASSRTTGWRTYEQYF
clone size: NA
J gene: TRBJ2-7
CDR3 length: 16
D gene: NA
V gene: TRBV6-2/TRBV6-3

CDR3 DNA: TGCGCCAGCAGCTTGGGCGGGGCAGATACGCAGTATTTT
CDR3 protein: CASSLGGADTQYF
clone size: NA
J gene: TRBJ2-3
CDR3 length: 13
D gene: NA
V gene: TRBV5-1

CDR3 DNA: TGTGCCAGCAGTTTAGTAGGACACCCGAACACTGAAGCTTTCTTT
CDR3 protein: CASSLVGHPNTEAFF
clone size: NA
J gene: TRBJ1-1
CDR3 length: 15
D gene: NA
V gene: TRBV28

CDR3 DNA: TGTGCCAGCAGAATTATCCTAGCGGGAGAGGAGACCCAGTACTTC
CDR3 protein: CASRIILAGEETQYF
clone size: NA
J gene: TRBJ2-5
CDR3 length: 15
D gene: TRBD2
V gene: TRBV5-8

CDR3 DNA: TGTGCCAGCAGTGATATCCTCGGTCTTATCACTGAAGCTTTCTTT
CDR3 protein: CASSDILGLITEAFF
clone size: NA
J gene: TRBJ1-1
CDR3 length: 15
D gene: NA
V gene: TRBV2

CDR3 DNA: TGTGCCAGTAGTGCACAGCCGAATAATTCACCCCTCCACTTT
CDR3 protein: CASSAQPNNSPLHF
clone size: few
J gene: TRBJ1-6
CDR3 length: 14
D gene: NA
V gene: TRBV19

CDR3 DNA: TGTGCCAGCAGCCCGCCCGGGGGGAACACTGAAGCTTTCTTT
CDR3 protein: CASSPPGGNTEAFF
clone size: NA
J gene: TRBJ1-1
CDR3 length: 14
D gene: NA
V gene: TRBV9

CDR3 DNA: TGTGCCATCAGTCCGGGACAGGCGGGCACTGAAGCTTTCTTT
CDR3 protein: CAISPGQAGTEAFF
clone size: NA
J gene: TRBJ1-1
CDR3 length: 14
D gene: TRBD1
V gene: TRBV10-3

CDR3 DNA: TGTGCCAGTAGCGGTCGAAGGGGCAGCGATTCCTATAATTCACCCCTCCACTTT
CDR3 protein: CASSGRRGSDSYNSPLHF
clone size: NA
J gene: TRBJ1-6
CDR3 length: 18
D gene: NA
V gene: TRBV19

CDR3 DNA: TGTGCCAGCACCCCGATAGGGGATATCTATGGCTACACCTTC
CDR3 protein: CASTPIGDIYGYTF
clone size: NA
J gene: TRBJ1-2
CDR3 length: 14
D gene: NA
V gene: TRBV28

CDR3 DNA: TGTGCCAGTACCGCCGTTTCTCAGGGGACTGAAGCTTTCTTT
CDR3 protein: CASTAVSQGTEAFF
clone size: NA
J gene: TRBJ1-1
CDR3 length: 14
D gene: NA
V gene: TRBV19

CDR3 DNA: TGTGCCAGCAGCCCTCAGGGTTGGCGGAACACTGAAGCTTTCTTT
CDR3 protein: CASSPQGWRNTEAFF
clone size: once
J gene: TRBJ1-1
CDR3 length: 15
D gene: NA
V gene: TRBV3-1/TRBV3-2

CDR3 DNA: TGTGCCAGCACCCCGTCCGGCCGGAGGGGGCTTAATCAGCCCCAGCATTTT
CDR3 protein: CASTPSGRRGLNQPQHF
clone size: once
J gene: TRBJ1-5
CDR3 length: 17
D gene: TRBD1
V gene: TRBV28

CDR3 DNA: TGTGCCAGCTCACCAATGACAGGGGGAGTTCCCGGGGAGCTGTTTTTT
CDR3 protein: CASSPMTGGVPGELFF
clone size: NA
J gene: TRBJ2-2
CDR3 length: 16
D gene: TRBD1
V gene: TRBV18

CDR3 DNA: TGCAGTGCTAGTACCCGGGACAGGGTTTCGATTGAGCAGTTCTTC
CDR3 protein: CSASTRDRVSIEQFF
clone size: NA
J gene: TRBJ2-1
CDR3 length: 15
D gene: TRBD1
V gene: TRBV20-1

CDR3 DNA: TGTGCCACCAGTGGTATAAATGAGCAGTTCTTC
CDR3 protein: CATSGINEQFF
clone size: NA
J gene: TRBJ2-1
CDR3 length: 11
D gene: NA
V gene: TRBV24-1

CDR3 DNA: TGTGCCATCCCCAATCCCTATGGCTACACCTTC
CDR3 protein: CAIPNPYGYTF
clone size: once
J gene: TRBJ1-2
CDR3 length: 11
D gene: NA
V gene: TRBV13

CDR3 DNA: TGTGCCACCAGTGACCCGAGACTAGCGGTAAGCACAGATACGCAGTATTTT
CDR3 protein: CATSDPRLAVSTDTQYF
clone size: NA
J gene: TRBJ2-3
CDR3 length: 17
D gene: TRBD2
V gene: TRBV24-1

CDR3 DNA: TGTGCCAGCAGTTACAACCAAGAAGGAGCCGGGGAGCTGTTTTTT
CDR3 protein: CASSYNQEGAGELFF
clone size: once
J gene: TRBJ2-2
CDR3 length: 15
D gene: NA
V gene: TRBV6-6

CDR3 DNA: TGTGCCAGCAGCACTACCTGGGGGGGGTTTCAGCCCCAGCATTTT
CDR3 protein: CASSTTWGGFQPQHF
clone size: NA
J gene: TRBJ1-5
CDR3 length: 15
D gene: NA
V gene: TRBV6-5

CDR3 DNA: TGTGCCAGCACAGGACAGGGCCGCGAGCAGTACTTC
CDR3 protein: CASTGQGREQYF
clone size: NA
J gene: TRBJ2-7
CDR3 length: 12
D gene: TRBD1
V gene: TRBV2

CDR3 DNA: TGTGCCAGCAGCTATCGGACAGGGGCGACCAAAGAGACCCAGTACTTC
CDR3 protein: CASSYRTGATKETQYF
clone size: once
J gene: TRBJ2-5
CDR3 length: 16
D gene: TRBD1
V gene: TRBV7-9

CDR3 DNA: TGTGCCAGCAGCTTAGTGAGCGCGGAAGCTTTCTTT
CDR3 protein: CASSLVSAEAFF
clone size: few
J gene: TRBJ1-1
CDR3 length: 12
D gene: NA
V gene: TRBV7-9